The clone carrying this T cell receptor beta chain appeared a few times. This CDR3 has 15 residues. Germline V gene sequence: CDR1 SGHTA, CDR2 FQGNSA. The junction had 13 bases not matched to a gene; V was cut back by 5 bases and J by 10 bases. The source of the sample is a study of patients and donors after allogeneic stem cell transplantation. In TCRdb, the RT-PCR reads were re-called with MiXCR into one record per CDR3 protein. This repertoire shows 150,000 to 200,000 distinct CDR3 sequences, about 29% found once; its top ten account for 3.2%. The chain recombines TRBV7-2 with TRBJ2-1, with 8 bases fitting TRBD2. The TCR originated in a human donor who was either an allogeneic HSCT recipient or a stem cell or donor lymphocyte infusion donor (not recorded which). It is not recorded whose cells these are; they may come from a transplant donor. The specimen was blood, either unsorted or a sorted T cell fraction (not recorded which). The CDR3: CASSHTGGAGLEQFF. In DNA form, the CDR3 reads TGTGCCAGCAGCCATACGGGGGGGGCAGGTTTGGAGCAGTTCTTC.